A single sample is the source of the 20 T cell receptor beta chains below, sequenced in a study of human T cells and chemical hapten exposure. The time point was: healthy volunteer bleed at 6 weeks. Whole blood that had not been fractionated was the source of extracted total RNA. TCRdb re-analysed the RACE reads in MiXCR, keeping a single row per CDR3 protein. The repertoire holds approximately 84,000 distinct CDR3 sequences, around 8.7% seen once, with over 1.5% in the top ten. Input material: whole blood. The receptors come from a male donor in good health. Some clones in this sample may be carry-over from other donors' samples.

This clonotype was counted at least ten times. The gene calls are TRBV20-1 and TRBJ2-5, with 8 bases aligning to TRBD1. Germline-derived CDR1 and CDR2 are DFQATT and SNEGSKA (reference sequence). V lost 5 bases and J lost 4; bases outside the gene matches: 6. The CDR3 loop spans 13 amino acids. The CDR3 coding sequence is TGCAGTGCTCAGGACAGGGTGGCAGAGACCCAGTACTTC. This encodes CSAQDRVAETQYF.

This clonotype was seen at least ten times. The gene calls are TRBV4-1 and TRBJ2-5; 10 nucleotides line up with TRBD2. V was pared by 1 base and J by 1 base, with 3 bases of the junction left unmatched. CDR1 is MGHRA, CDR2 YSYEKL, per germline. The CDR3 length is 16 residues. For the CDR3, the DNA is TGCGCCAGCAGCCAAGCTAGCGGGAGATCCCAAGAGACCCAGTACTTC. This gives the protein CASSQASGRSQETQYF.

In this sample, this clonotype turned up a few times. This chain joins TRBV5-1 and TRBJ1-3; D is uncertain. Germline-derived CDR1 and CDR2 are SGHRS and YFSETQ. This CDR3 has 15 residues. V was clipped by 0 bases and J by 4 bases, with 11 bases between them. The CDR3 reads CASSLGNSVGNTIYF. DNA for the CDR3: TGCGCCAGCAGCTTGGGGAACAGTGTGGGAAACACCATATATTTT. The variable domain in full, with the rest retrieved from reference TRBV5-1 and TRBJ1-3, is KAGVTQTPRYLIKTRGQQVTLSCSPISGHRSVSWYQQTPGQGLQFLFEYFSETQRNKGNFPGRFSGRQFSNSRSEMNVSTLELGDSALYLCASSLGNSVGNTIYFGEGSWLTVV.

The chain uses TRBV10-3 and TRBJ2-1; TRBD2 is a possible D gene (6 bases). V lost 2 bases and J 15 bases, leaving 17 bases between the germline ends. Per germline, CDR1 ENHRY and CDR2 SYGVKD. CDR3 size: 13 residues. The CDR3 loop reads CAISEPTSLDLFF. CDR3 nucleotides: TGTGCCATCAGTGAGCCGACTAGTTTAGATCTGTTCTTC.

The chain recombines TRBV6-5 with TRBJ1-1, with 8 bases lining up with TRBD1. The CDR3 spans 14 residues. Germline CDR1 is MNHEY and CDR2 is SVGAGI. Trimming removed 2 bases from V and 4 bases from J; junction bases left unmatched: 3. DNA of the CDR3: TGTGCCAGCAGTTACGACACAGGGGGCACTGAAGCTTTCTTT. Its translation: CASSYDTGGTEAFF.

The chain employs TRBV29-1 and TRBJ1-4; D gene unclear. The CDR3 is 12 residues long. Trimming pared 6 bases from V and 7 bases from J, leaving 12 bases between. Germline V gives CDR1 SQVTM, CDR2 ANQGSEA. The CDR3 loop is CSVSPQAEKLFF. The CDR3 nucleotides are TGCAGCGTCTCCCCACAAGCTGAAAAACTGTTTTTT. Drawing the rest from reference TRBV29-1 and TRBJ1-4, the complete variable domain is SAVISQKPSRDICQRGTSLTIQCQVDSQVTMMFWYRQQPGQSLTLIATANQGSEATYESGFVIDKFPISRPNLTFSTLTVSNMSPEDSSIYLCSVSPQAEKLFFGSGTQLSVL.

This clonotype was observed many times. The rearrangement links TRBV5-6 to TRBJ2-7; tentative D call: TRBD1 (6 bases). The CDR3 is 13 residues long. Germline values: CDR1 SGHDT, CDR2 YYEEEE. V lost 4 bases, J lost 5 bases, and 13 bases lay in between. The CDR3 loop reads CASSPDGQNEQYF. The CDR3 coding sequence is TGTGCCAGCAGCCCGGATGGACAGAACGAGCAGTACTTC.

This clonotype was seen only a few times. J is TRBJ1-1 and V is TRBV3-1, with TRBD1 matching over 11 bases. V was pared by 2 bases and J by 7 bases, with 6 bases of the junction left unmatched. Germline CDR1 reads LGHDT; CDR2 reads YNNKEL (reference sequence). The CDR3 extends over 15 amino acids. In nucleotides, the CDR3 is TGTGCCAGCAGCCAACCGGGACAGGGGGTGAATGAAGCTTTCTTT. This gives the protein CASSQPGQGVNEAFF.

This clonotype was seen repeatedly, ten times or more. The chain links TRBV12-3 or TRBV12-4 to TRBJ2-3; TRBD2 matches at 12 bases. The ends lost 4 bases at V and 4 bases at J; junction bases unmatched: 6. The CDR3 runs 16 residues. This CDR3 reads CASSSLAGGPADTQYF. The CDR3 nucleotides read TGTGCCAGCAGTTCGCTAGCGGGAGGGCCGGCAGATACGCAGTATTTT.

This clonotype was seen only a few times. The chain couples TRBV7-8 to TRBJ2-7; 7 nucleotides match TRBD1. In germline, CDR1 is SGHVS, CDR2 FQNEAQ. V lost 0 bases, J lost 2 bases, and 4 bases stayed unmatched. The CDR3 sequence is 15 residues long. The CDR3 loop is CASSLARDRPYEQYF. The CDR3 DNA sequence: TGTGCCAGCAGCTTAGCTCGGGACAGACCCTACGAGCAGTACTTC.

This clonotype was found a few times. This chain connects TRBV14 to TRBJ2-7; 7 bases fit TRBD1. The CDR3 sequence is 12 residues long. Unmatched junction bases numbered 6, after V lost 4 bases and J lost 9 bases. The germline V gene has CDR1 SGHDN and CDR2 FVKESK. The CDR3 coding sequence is TGTGCCAGCAGCCGGGGACAGACCGGGCAGTACTTC. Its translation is CASSRGQTGQYF.

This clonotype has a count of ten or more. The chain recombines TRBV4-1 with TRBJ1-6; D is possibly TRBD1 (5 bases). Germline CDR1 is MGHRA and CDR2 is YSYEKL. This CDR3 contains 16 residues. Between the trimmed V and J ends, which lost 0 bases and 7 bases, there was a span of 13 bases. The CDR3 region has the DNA TGCGCCAGCAGCCAAGATACCGGGGCTGGCAATTCACCCCTCCACTTT. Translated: CASSQDTGAGNSPLHF.

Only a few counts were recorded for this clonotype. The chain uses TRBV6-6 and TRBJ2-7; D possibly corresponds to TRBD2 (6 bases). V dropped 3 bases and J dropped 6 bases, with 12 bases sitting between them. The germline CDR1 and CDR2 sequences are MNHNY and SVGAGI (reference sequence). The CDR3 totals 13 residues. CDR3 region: CASSYGFGGEQYF. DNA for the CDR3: TGTGCCAGCAGTTATGGTTTCGGGGGCGAGCAGTACTTC.

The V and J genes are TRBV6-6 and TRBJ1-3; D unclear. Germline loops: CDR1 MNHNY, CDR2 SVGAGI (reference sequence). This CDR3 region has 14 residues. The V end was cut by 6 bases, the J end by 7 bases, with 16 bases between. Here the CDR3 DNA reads TGTGCCAGCAGCCCCCGACAAGGCCGGAACACCATATATTTT. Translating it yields CASSPRQGRNTIYF.

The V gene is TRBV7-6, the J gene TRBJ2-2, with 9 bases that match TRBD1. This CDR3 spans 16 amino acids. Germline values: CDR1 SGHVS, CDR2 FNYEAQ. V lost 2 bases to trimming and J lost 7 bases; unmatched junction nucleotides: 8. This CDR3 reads CASSLFGDRAGGELFF. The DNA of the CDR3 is TGTGCCAGCAGCTTATTCGGGGACAGGGCCGGCGGGGAGCTGTTTTTT. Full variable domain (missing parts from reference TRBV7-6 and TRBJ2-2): GAGVSQSPRYKVTKRGQDVALRCDPISGHVSLYWYRQALGQGPEFLTYFNYEAQQDKSGLPNDRFSAERPEGSISTLTIQRTEQRDSAMYRCASSLFGDRAGGELFFGEGSRLTVL.

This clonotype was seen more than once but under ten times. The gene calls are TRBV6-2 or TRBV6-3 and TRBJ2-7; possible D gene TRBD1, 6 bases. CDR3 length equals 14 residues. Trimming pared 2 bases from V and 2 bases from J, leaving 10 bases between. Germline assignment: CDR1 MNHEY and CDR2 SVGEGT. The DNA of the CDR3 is TGTGCCAGCAGTTACGGAGGACAGACCTACGAGCAGTACTTC. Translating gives CASSYGGQTYEQYF.

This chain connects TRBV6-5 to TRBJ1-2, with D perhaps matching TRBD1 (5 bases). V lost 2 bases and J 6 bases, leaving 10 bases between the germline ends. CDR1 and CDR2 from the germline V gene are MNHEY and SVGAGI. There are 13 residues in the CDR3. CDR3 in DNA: TGTGCCAGCAGTTACGGGCAGGGAGATGGCTACACCTTC. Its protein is CASSYGQGDGYTF.

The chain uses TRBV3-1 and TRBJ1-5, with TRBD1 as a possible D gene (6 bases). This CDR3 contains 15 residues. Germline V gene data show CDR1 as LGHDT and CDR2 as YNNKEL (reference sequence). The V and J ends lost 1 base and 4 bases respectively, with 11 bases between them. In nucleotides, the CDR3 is TGTGCCAGCAGCCAAGCAGGAGGGGGTAATCAGCCCCAGCATTTT. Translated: CASSQAGGGNQPQHF.

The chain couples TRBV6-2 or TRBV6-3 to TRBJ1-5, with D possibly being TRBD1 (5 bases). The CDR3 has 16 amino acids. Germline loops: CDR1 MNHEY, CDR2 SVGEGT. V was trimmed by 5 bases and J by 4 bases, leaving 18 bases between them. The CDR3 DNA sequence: TGTGCCAGCAGTACCGGGACGCCCCTGCGAAATCAGCCCCAGCATTTT. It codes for CASSTGTPLRNQPQHF.

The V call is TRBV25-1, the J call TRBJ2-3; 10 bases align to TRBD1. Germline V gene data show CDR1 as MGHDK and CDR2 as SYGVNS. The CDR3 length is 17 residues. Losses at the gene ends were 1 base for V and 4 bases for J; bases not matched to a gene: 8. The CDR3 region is CASSESGAGQGPDTQYF. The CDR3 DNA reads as TGTGCCAGCAGTGAATCGGGGGCGGGACAGGGGCCAGATACGCAGTATTTT.